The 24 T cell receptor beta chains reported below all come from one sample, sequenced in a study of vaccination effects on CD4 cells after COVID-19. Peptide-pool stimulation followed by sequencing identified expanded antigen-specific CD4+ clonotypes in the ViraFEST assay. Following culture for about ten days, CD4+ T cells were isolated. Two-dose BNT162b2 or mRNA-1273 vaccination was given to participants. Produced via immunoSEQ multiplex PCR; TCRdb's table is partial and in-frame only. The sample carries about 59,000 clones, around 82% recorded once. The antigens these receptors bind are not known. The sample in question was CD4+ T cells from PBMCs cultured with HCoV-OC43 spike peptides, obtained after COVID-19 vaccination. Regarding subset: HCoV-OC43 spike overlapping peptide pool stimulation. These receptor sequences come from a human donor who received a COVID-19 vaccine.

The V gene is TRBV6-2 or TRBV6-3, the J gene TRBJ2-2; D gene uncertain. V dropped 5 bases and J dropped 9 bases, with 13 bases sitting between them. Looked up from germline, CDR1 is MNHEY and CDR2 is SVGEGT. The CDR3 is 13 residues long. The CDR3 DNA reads TGTGCCAGCAGTAGACTTCAGGCCCGGGAGCTGTTTTTT. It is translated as CASSRLQARELFF.

The CDR3 coding sequence is TGTGCCATCAGTGAGTCTAAGGACACCTTTGGCTACACCTTC. Its protein product is CAISESKDTFGYTF. The genes are TRBV10-3 and TRBJ1-2; maybe TRBD1 (5 bases). CDR1 ENHRY and CDR2 SYGVKD come from the germline V gene. Trimming cost V 0 bases and J 7 bases, with 12 bases left between them. The CDR3 covers 14 residues.

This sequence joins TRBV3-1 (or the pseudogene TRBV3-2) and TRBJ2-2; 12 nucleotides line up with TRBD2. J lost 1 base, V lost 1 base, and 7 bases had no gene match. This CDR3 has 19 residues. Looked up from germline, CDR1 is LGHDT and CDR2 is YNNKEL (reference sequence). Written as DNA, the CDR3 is TGTGCCAGCAGCCAAGGACTAGCGGGGGTTCCCTTGAACACCGGGGAGCTGTTTTTT. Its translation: CASSQGLAGVPLNTGELFF.

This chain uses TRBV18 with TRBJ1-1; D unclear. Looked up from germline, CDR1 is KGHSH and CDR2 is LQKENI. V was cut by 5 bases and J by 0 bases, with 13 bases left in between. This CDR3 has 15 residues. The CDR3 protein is CASSGQQEVNTEAFF. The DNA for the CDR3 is TGTGCCAGCTCAGGGCAGCAGGAGGTGAACACTGAAGCTTTCTTT.

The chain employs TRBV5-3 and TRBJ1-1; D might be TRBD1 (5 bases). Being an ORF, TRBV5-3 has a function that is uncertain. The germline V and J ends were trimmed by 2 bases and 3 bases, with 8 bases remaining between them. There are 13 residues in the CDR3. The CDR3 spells CARSFGGDTEAFF. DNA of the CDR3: TGTGCCAGAAGCTTTGGGGGGGACACTGAAGCTTTCTTT.

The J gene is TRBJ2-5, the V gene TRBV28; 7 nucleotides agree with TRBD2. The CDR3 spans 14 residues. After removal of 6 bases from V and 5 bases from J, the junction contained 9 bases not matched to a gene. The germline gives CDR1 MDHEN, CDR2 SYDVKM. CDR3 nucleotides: TGTGCCAGCAGCCCGTGGGGGGGTGGGGAGACCCAGTACTTC. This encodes CASSPWGGGETQYF.

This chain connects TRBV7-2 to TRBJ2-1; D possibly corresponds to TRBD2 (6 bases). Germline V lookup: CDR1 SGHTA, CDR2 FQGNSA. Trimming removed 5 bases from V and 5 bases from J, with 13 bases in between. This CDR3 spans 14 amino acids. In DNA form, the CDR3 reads TGTGCCAGCAGCCCCGTGGAGGGCCACAATGAGCAGTTCTTC. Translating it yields CASSPVEGHNEQFF.

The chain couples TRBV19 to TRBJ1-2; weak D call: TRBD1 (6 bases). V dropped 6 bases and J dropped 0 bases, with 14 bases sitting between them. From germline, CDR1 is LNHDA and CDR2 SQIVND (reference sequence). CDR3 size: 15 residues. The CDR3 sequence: CASRRTGLANYGYTF. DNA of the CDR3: TGTGCCAGTAGGCGCACAGGGCTTGCTAACTATGGCTACACCTTC.

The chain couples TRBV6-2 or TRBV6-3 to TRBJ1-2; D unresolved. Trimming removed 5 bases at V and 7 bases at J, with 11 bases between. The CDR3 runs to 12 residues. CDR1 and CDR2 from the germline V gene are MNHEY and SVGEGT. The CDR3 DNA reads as TGTGCCAGCAGTCTAATTGAAGCTGGCTACACCTTC. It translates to CASSLIEAGYTF.

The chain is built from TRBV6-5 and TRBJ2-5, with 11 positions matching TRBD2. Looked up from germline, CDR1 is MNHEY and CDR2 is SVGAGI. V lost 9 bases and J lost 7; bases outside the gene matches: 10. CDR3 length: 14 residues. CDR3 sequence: CASMTTSGGWTQYF. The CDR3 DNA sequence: TGTGCCAGTATGACAACTAGCGGGGGATGGACCCAGTACTTC.

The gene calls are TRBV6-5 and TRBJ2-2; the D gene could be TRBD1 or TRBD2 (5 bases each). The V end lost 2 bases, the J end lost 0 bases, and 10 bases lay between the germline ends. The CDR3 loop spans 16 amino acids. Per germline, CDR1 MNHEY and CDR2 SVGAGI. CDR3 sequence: CASSYRDVANTGELFF. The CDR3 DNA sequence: TGTGCCAGCAGTTACCGGGACGTCGCGAACACCGGGGAGCTGTTTTTT.

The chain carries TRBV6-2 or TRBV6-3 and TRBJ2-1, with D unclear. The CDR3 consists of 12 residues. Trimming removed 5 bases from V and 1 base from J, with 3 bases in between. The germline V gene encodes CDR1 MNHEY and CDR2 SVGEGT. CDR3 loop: CASSRSYNEQFF. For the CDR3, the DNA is TGTGCCAGCAGTCGATCCTACAATGAGCAGTTCTTC.

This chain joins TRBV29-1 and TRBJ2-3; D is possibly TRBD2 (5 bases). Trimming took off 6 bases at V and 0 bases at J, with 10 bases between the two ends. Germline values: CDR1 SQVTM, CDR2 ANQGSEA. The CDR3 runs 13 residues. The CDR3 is CSVRRTSTDTQYF. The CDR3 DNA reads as TGCAGCGTCCGACGGACTAGCACAGATACGCAGTATTTT.

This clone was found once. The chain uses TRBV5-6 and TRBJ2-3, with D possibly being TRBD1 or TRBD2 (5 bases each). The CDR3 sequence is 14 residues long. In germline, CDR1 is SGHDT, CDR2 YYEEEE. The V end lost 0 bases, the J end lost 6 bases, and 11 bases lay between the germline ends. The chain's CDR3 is CASSLVGTTDTQYF. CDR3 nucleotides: TGTGCCAGCAGCTTGGTCGGGACCACGGATACGCAGTATTTT.

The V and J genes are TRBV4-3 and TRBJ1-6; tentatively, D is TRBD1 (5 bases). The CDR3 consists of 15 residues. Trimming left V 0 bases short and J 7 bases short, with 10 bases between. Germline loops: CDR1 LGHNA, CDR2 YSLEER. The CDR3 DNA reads TGCGCCAGCAGCCAAGATCGCAGGGAAAATTCACCCCTCCACTTT. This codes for CASSQDRRENSPLHF.

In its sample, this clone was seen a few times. CDR3 protein: CASSLDYNEQFF. CDR3 nucleotide sequence: TGCGCCAGCAGCTTGGATTACAATGAGCAGTTCTTC. The chain has TRBV5-1 and TRBJ2-1; no clear D. The CDR3 has 12 amino acids. The ends were cut back, 0 bases at V and 4 bases at J, with 2 bases in the middle. Germline V gene data show CDR1 as SGHRS and CDR2 as YFSETQ.

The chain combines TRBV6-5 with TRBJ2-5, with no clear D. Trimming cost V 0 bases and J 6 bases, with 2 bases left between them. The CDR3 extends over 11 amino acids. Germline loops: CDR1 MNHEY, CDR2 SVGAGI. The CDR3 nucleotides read TGTGCCAGCAGTTACTCACAGACCCAGTACTTC. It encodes CASSYSQTQYF.

The CDR3 region is CASNPEAGAIQETQYF. The CDR3 DNA reads as TGTGCCAGCAACCCCGAAGCGGGGGCGATCCAAGAGACCCAGTACTTC. The genes are TRBV3-1 (or the pseudogene TRBV3-2) and TRBJ2-5; 8 positions match TRBD2. This CDR3 is 16 amino acids long. V lost 7 bases to trimming and J lost 1 base; unmatched junction nucleotides: 11. Germline V gene lookup returns CDR1 LGHDT and CDR2 YNNKEL (reference sequence).

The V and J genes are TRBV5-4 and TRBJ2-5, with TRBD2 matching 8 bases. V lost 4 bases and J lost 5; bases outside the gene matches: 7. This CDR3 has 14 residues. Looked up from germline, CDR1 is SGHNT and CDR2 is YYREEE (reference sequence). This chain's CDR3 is CASSTGLADETQYF. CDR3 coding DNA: TGTGCCAGCAGCACAGGACTAGCCGATGAGACCCAGTACTTC.

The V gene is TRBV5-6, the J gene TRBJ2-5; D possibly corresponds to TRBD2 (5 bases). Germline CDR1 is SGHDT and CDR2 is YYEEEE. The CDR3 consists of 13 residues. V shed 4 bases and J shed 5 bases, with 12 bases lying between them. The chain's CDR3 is CASSEAAGETQYF. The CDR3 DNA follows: TGTGCCAGCAGCGAAGCGGCTGGGGAGACCCAGTACTTC. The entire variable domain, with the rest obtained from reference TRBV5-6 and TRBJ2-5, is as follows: DAGVTQSPTHLIKTRGQQVTLRCSPKSGHDTVSWYQQALGQGPQFIFQYYEEEERQRGNFPDRFSGHQFPNYSSELNVNALLLGDSALYLCASSEAAGETQYFGPGTRLLVL.

CDR3 sequence reads: CASSIQGDGNTIYF. DNA for the CDR3: TGTGCCAGCTCAATACAGGGAGATGGAAACACCATATATTTT. The chain is built from TRBV18 and TRBJ1-3; TRBD1 is a possible D gene (6 bases). This CDR3 region has 14 residues. V was shortened by 5 bases and J by 3 bases, with 11 bases between the two germline ends. The germline gives CDR1 KGHSH, CDR2 LQKENI.

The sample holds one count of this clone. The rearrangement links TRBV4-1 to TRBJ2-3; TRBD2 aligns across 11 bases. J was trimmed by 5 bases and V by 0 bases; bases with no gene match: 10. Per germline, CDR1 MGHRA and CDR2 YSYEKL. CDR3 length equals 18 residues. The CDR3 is CASSQDQGSGGVRDTQYF. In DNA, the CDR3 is TGCGCCAGCAGCCAAGATCAAGGTAGCGGGGGGGTCAGAGATACGCAGTATTTT.

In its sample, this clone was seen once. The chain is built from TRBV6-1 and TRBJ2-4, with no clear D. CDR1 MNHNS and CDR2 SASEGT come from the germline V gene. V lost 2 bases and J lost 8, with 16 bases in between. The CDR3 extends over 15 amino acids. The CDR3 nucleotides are TGTGCCAGCAGTGAAAGACCGGGCTCTAGGGACATTCAGTACTTC. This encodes CASSERPGSRDIQYF.

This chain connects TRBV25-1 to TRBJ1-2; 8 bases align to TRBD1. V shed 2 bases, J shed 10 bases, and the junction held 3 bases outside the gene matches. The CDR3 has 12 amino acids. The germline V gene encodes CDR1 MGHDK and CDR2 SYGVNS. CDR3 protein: CASSEGTGLYTF. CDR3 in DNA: TGTGCCAGCAGTGAAGGGACAGGCCTCTACACCTTC.